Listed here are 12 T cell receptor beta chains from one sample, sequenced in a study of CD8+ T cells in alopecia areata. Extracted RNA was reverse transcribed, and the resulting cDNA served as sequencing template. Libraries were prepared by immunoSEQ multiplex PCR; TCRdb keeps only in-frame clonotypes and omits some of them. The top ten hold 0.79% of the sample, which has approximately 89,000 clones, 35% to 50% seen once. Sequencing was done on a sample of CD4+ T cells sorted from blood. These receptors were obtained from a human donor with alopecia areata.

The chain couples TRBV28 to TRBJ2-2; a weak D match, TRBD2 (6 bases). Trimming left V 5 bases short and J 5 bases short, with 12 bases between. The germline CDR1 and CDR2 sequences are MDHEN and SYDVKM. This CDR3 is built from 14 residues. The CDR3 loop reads CASSKTGGTGELFF. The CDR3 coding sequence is TGTGCCAGCAGTAAGACTGGGGGGACCGGGGAGCTGTTTTTT.

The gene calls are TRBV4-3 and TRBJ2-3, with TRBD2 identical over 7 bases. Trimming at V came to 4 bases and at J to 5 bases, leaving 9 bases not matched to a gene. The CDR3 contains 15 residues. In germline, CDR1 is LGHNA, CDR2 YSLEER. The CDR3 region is CASSPGDTGGDTQYF. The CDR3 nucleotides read TGCGCCAGCAGCCCGGGAGATACGGGGGGAGATACGCAGTATTTT.

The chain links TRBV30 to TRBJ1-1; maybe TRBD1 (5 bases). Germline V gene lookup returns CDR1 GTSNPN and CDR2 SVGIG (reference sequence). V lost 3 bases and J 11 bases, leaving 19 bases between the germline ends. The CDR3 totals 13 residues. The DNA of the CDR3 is TGTGCCTGGAGATACGGGACTTCCTATCGGGCTTTCTTT. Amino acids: CAWRYGTSYRAFF.

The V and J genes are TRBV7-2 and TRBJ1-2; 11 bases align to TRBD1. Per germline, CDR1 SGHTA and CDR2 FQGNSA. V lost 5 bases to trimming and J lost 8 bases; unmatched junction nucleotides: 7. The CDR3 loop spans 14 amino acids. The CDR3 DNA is TGTGCCAGCAGCCCCTGGGACAGGGGGTACGGCTACACCTTC. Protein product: CASSPWDRGYGYTF.

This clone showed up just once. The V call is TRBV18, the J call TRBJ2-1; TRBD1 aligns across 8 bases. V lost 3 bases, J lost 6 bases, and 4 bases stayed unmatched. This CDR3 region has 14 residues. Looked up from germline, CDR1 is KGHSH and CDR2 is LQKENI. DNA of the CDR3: TGTGCCAGCTCACCTCTCGACAGGGGCAATGAGCAGTTCTTC. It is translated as CASSPLDRGNEQFF.

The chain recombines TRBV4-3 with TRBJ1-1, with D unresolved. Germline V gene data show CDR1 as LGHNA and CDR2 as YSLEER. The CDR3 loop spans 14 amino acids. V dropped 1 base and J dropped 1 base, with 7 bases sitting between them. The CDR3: CASSQALSNTEAFF. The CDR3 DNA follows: TGCGCCAGCAGCCAAGCGTTATCGAACACTGAAGCTTTCTTT.

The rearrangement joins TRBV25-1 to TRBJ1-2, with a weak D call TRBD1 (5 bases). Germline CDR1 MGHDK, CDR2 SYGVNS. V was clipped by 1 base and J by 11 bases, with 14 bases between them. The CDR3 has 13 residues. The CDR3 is CASSEWGRTTYTF. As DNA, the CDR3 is TGTGCCAGCAGTGAATGGGGCCGAACTACTTACACCTTC.

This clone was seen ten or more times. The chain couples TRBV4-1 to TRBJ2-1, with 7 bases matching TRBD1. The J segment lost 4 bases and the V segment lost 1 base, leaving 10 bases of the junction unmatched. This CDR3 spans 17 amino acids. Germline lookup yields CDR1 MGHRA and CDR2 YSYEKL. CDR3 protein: CASSQVSPGTDYNEQFF. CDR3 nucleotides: TGCGCCAGCAGCCAAGTATCCCCCGGGACAGATTACAATGAGCAGTTCTTC.

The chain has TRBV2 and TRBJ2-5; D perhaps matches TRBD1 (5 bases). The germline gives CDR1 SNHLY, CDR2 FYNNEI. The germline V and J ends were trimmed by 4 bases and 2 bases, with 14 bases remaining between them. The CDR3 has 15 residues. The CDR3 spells CASSALTVYQETQYF. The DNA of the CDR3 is TGTGCCAGCAGTGCTTTGACAGTCTATCAAGAGACCCAGTACTTC.

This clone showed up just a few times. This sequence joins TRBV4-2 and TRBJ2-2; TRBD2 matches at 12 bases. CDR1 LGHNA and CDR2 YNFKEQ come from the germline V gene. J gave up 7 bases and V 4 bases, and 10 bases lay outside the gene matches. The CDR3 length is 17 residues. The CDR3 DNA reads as TGTGCCAGCAGCCCGTCCGCTAGCGGGGGGGCAAACGGGGAGCTGTTTTTT. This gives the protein CASSPSASGGANGELFF.

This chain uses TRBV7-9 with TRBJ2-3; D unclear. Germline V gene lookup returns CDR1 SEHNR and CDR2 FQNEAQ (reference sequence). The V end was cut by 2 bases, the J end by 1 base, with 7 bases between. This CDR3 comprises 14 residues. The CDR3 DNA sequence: TGTGCCAGCAGCTTACCAGTCGGCACAGATACGCAGTATTTT. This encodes CASSLPVGTDTQYF.

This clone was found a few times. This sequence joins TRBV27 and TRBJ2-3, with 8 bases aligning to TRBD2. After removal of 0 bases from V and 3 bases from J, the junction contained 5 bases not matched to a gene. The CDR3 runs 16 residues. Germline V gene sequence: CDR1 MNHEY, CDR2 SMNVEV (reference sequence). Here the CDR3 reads CASSLSAGGGTDTQYF. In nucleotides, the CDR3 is TGTGCCAGCAGTTTATCCGCGGGGGGAGGAACAGATACGCAGTATTTT.